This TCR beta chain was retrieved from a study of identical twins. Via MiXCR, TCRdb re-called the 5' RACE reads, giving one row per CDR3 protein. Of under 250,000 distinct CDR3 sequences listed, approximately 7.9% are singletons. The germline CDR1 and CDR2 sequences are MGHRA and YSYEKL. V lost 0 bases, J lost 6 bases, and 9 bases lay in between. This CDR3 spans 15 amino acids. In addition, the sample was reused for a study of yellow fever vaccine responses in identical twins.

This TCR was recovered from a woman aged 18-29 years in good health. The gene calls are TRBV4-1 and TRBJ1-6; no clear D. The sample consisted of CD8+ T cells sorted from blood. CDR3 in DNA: TGCGCCAGCAGCCAAGAGGGAGGGCTTAATTCACCCCTCCACTTT. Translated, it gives CASSQEGGLNSPLHF.